The 17 T cell receptor beta chains below were found in one sample sequenced in a study of technical replicates of blood from four donors. Some clones are missing from TCRdb's copy, which holds only in-frame ones; the method was immunoSEQ multiplex PCR. The sample lists 55,000 to 75,000 clones; about nine tenths were seen once. The sequencing input was PBMCs. The receptors stem from a human donor in good health. Some clones in this sample may be carry-over from other donors' samples.

The chain carries TRBV27 and TRBJ2-1, with 12 bases that match TRBD2. V lost 5 bases to trimming and J lost 0 bases; unmatched junction nucleotides: 11. Germline V gene lookup returns CDR1 MNHEY and CDR2 SMNVEV (reference sequence). This CDR3 has 19 residues. Here the CDR3 reads CASSPLLAGGRSSYNEQFF. The CDR3, as DNA: TGTGCCAGCAGTCCTCTACTAGCGGGGGGTAGGAGCTCCTACAATGAGCAGTTCTTC.

The rearrangement uses TRBV28 and TRBJ2-7; TRBD2 matches at 7 bases. Unmatched junction bases numbered 13, after V lost 5 bases and J lost 3 bases. CDR1 and CDR2 from the germline V gene are MDHEN and SYDVKM. The CDR3 has 16 amino acids. The CDR3 DNA is TGTGCCAGCAGTGGCCAAGGTGCGGGAGCGAACTACGAGCAGTACTTC. As protein: CASSGQGAGANYEQYF.

CDR3 loop: CASSQEGVGNQPQHF. The CDR3, as DNA: TGCGCCAGCAGCCAAGAAGGGGTGGGGAATCAGCCCCAGCATTTT. This chain joins TRBV4-1 and TRBJ1-5, with D perhaps TRBD1 (5 bases). With 0 bases removed from V and 4 bases from J, the gap between germline ends came to 10 bases. The CDR3 runs to 15 residues. Germline V gene sequence: CDR1 MGHRA, CDR2 YSYEKL.

The chain employs TRBV2 and TRBJ2-7, with D possibly TRBD1 on 6 matching bases. CDR1 and CDR2 (germline): SNHLY, FYNNEI. CDR3 length equals 15 residues. Between the trimmed V and J ends, which lost 6 bases and 3 bases, there was a span of 18 bases. For the CDR3, the DNA is TGTGCCAGCAGCGTTCGGACAGCACAAAGCTACGAGCAGTACTTC. As protein: CASSVRTAQSYEQYF.

This sequence joins TRBV5-3 and TRBJ1-2, with 7 positions matching TRBD1. TRBV5-3 is marked as an open reading frame, function uncertain. J lost 2 bases, V lost 6 bases, and 10 bases had no gene match. CDR3 length equals 15 residues. The CDR3 sequence is CARIQGRKANYGYTF. The DNA for the CDR3 is TGTGCCAGAATACAGGGGCGGAAAGCGAACTATGGCTACACCTTC.

Only one count was recorded for this clone. The V call is TRBV7-2, the J call TRBJ1-2; 8 positions match TRBD1. CDR1 is SGHTA, CDR2 FQGNSA, per germline. With 5 bases clipped from V and 4 bases from J, the junction kept 6 bases outside the gene matches. The CDR3 is 14 residues long. CDR3 region: CASSPGQATYGYTF. DNA for the CDR3: TGTGCCAGCAGCCCGGGACAGGCAACCTATGGCTACACCTTC.

This rearrangement joins TRBV7-9 to TRBJ2-1; D perhaps matches TRBD1 (5 bases). CDR3 length: 12 amino acids. V gave up 5 bases and J gave up 6 bases, with 8 bases separating them. Per germline, CDR1 SEHNR and CDR2 FQNEAQ (reference sequence). The CDR3 sequence is CASSVQGNEQFF. For the CDR3, the DNA is TGTGCCAGCAGCGTCCAGGGCAATGAGCAGTTCTTC.

The rearrangement links TRBV29-1 to TRBJ1-1; TRBD1 aligns across 8 bases. With 1 base clipped from V and 4 bases from J, the junction kept 14 bases outside the gene matches. Germline CDR1 reads SQVTM; CDR2 reads ANQGSEA. The CDR3 consists of 17 residues. The CDR3 DNA sequence: TGCAGCGTTGAAGTTTTGGGACAGGTGATGGTTGTCACTGAAGCTTTCTTT. Amino acid sequence: CSVEVLGQVMVVTEAFF.

The chain joins TRBV4-3 to TRBJ2-3; TRBD2 matches 11 bases. This CDR3 is built from 16 residues. J was trimmed by 1 base and V by 2 bases; bases with no gene match: 2. Germline CDR1 is LGHNA and CDR2 is YSLEER. CDR3 region: CASSQYSGRGTDTQYF. CDR3 sequence (DNA): TGCGCCAGCAGCCAATATAGCGGGAGGGGCACAGATACGCAGTATTTT.

V gene TRBV7-2 combines with J gene TRBJ2-7; tentative D call: TRBD1 (6 bases). Trimming stripped 0 bases from V and 4 bases from J, with 13 bases between. CDR1 and CDR2 (germline): SGHTA, FQGNSA. The CDR3 is 15 amino acids. This chain's CDR3 is CASSLASGVPYEQYF. The CDR3 region has the DNA TGTGCCAGCAGCTTAGCGTCAGGGGTTCCTTACGAGCAGTACTTC.

This chain connects TRBV7-6 to TRBJ1-4; maybe TRBD1 (6 bases). Trimming shortened V by 2 bases and J by 8 bases, and 15 bases separated the two germline ends. The CDR3 length is 15 residues. Per germline, CDR1 SGHVS and CDR2 FNYEAQ. The CDR3 DNA sequence: TGTGCCAGCAGCTTATTCGCACAGGGAAACGAAAAACTGTTTTTT. Its protein product is CASSLFAQGNEKLFF.

V is TRBV11-2 and J is TRBJ2-1, with a tentative D call TRBD2 (5 bases). This CDR3 comprises 16 residues. V shed 2 bases and J shed 1 base, with 12 bases lying between them. Germline V gene sequence: CDR1 SGHAT, CDR2 FQNNGV. The CDR3 sequence is CASSLRTQTSYNEQFF. CDR3 DNA: TGTGCCAGCAGCTTACGGACTCAGACGTCCTACAATGAGCAGTTCTTC.

V usage is TRBV12-5 and J usage is TRBJ2-1, with TRBD1 as a possible D gene (6 bases). The CDR3 totals 13 residues. The germline V gene has CDR1 LGHNT and CDR2 FRNRAP. Trimming shortened V by 5 bases and J by 3 bases, and 8 bases separated the two germline ends. CDR3 residues: CASGGTLYNEQFF. In nucleotides, the CDR3 is TGTGCTAGTGGTGGGACACTCTACAATGAGCAGTTCTTC. The full variable domain, in which reference TRBV12-5 and TRBJ2-1 provide the parts outside the CDR3, is DARVTQTPRHKVTEMGQEVTMRCQPILGHNTVFWYRQTMMQGLELLAYFRNRAPLDDSGMPKDRFSAEMPDATLATLKIQPSEPRDSAVYFCASGGTLYNEQFFGPGTRLTVL.

CDR3 DNA sequence: TGTGCCAGCTCACCACCCGTATCACAGGGTTATCAGCCCCAGCATTTT. This gives the protein CASSPPVSQGYQPQHF. The rearrangement joins TRBV18 to TRBJ1-5, with D possibly being TRBD1 (6 bases). Trimming removed 0 bases at V and 5 bases at J, with 14 bases between. Germline values: CDR1 KGHSH, CDR2 LQKENI. CDR3 size: 16 residues.

This clone was observed once. The chain employs TRBV6-4 and TRBJ2-1; 9 bases are shared with TRBD2. The CDR3 sequence is 15 residues long. Trimming cost V 0 bases and J 5 bases; bases outside gene matches: 2. Germline lookup yields CDR1 MRHNA and CDR2 SNTAGT. The CDR3 region is CASSDSSGGHNEQFF. The CDR3 DNA reads as TGTGCCAGCAGTGACTCTAGCGGGGGACACAATGAGCAGTTCTTC.

V is TRBV7-6 and J is TRBJ2-7; 8 bases match TRBD1. Germline lookup yields CDR1 SGHVS and CDR2 FNYEAQ. This CDR3 has 13 amino acids. Trimming cost V 4 bases and J 3 bases; bases outside gene matches: 2. Here the CDR3 reads CASSSGQDYEQYF. Here the CDR3 DNA reads TGTGCCAGCAGCTCGGGACAGGACTACGAGCAGTACTTC.

The CDR3 DNA follows: TGTGCCTGGAGCAACTTCCCCAGGTCCCGCCACAATGAGCAGTTCTTC. Protein sequence: CAWSNFPRSRHNEQFF. This chain connects TRBV30 to TRBJ2-1, with D uncertain. From germline, CDR1 is GTSNPN and CDR2 SVGIG (reference sequence). The CDR3 has 16 amino acids. Trimming took off 3 bases at V and 5 bases at J, with 20 bases between the two ends. Supplemented by reference TRBV30 and TRBJ2-1, the full variable domain reads SQTIHQWPATLVQPVGSPLSLECTVEGTSNPNLYWYRQAAGRGLQLLFYSVGIGQISSEVPQNLSASRPQDRQFILSSKKLLLSDSGFYLCAWSNFPRSRHNEQFFGPGTRLTVL.